These 27 T cell receptor beta chains share one sample of origin, sequenced in a study of naive and memory T cell subsets. Blood and skin TCR RNA was reverse transcribed with alpha and beta constant primers. Via MiXCR, TCRdb re-called the 5' RACE reads, giving one row per CDR3 protein. The sample lists over 20,000 distinct CDR3 sequences; under 30% were seen once. Adult healthy volunteers gave 2.5 ml peripheral blood for whole-blood RNA. The source of these receptors is a female donor in good health.

This clonotype was counted at least ten times. The chain has TRBV20-1 and TRBJ2-7, with no clear D. Germline lookup yields CDR1 DFQATT and CDR2 SNEGSKA (reference sequence). The CDR3 runs 12 residues. The V end was cut by 6 bases, the J end by 3 bases, with 12 bases between. The CDR3 spells CSASNWVYEQYF. CDR3 in DNA: TGCAGTGCAAGTAACTGGGTCTACGAGCAGTACTTC.

This clonotype was detected a few times. The CDR3 here is CASSAKPGTDTQYF. The CDR3 DNA reads TGTGCCAGTAGCGCGAAACCGGGCACAGATACGCAGTATTTT. The rearrangement uses TRBV19 and TRBJ2-3, with D uncertain. V lost 6 bases and J 1 base, leaving 11 bases between the germline ends. Germline V CDR1 and CDR2: LNHDA, SQIVND (reference sequence). CDR3 length: 14 amino acids.

Many counts were recorded for this clonotype. V usage is TRBV20-1 and J usage is TRBJ2-3, with 10 bases lining up with TRBD2. The ends lost 2 bases at V and 4 bases at J; junction bases unmatched: 9. Germline lookup yields CDR1 DFQATT and CDR2 SNEGSKA (reference sequence). The CDR3 extends over 16 amino acids. In nucleotides, the CDR3 is TGCAGTGCTAGACCCCTTCTAGCGGGGGCGGCAGATACGCAGTATTTT. It is translated as CSARPLLAGAADTQYF.

This clonotype is termed medium-sized. The genes are TRBV6-4 and TRBJ1-1, with D possibly matching TRBD1 (5 bases). The CDR3 contains 13 residues. V was shortened by 7 bases and J by 1 base, with 10 bases between the two germline ends. The germline V gene has CDR1 MRHNA and CDR2 SNTAGT. This CDR3 is CASKWGPNTEAFF. The CDR3 region has the DNA TGTGCCAGCAAGTGGGGCCCGAACACTGAAGCTTTCTTT.

The rearrangement uses TRBV20-1 and TRBJ2-5; tentative D call: TRBD2 (6 bases). Looked up from germline, CDR1 is DFQATT and CDR2 is SNEGSKA (reference sequence). Between the trimmed V and J ends, which lost 5 bases and 2 bases, there was a span of 15 bases. This CDR3 has 14 residues. The CDR3 protein is CSASRDSIQETQYF. The DNA for the CDR3 is TGCAGTGCTTCGCGGGACTCCATACAAGAGACCCAGTACTTC.

The rearrangement joins TRBV29-1 to TRBJ2-2; D possibly corresponds to TRBD2 (5 bases). Per germline, CDR1 SQVTM and CDR2 ANQGSEA. CDR3 length: 13 residues. Trimming left V 2 bases short and J 7 bases short, with 11 bases between. The CDR3 DNA reads as TGCAGCGTTGAACGTCTTCGGGGCGGGGAGCTGTTTTTT. This translates into CSVERLRGGELFF.

This clonotype is medium-sized within its sample. V and J are TRBV12-5 and TRBJ2-2, with D uncertain. Germline V gene sequence: CDR1 LGHNT, CDR2 FRNRAP. V was clipped by 1 base and J by 5 bases, with 2 bases between them. This CDR3 is 12 amino acids long. The CDR3 coding sequence is TGTGCTAGTGGTTTGGGAACCGGGGAGCTGTTTTTT. This translates into CASGLGTGELFF.

This clonotype counts as medium-sized. J is TRBJ2-7 and V is TRBV4-3; 7 nucleotides line up with TRBD1. The CDR3 length is 14 residues. J lost 4 bases, V lost 3 bases, and 6 bases had no gene match. Germline CDR1 and CDR2: LGHNA and YSLEER. Here the CDR3 DNA reads TGCGCCAGCAGCCAGCGGACAGGCTCTTACGAGCAGTACTTC. It encodes CASSQRTGSYEQYF.

This clonotype was seen many times. This chain joins TRBV7-9 and TRBJ1-2, with D unresolved. Trimming shortened V by 5 bases and J by 0 bases, and 7 bases separated the two germline ends. In germline, CDR1 is SEHNR, CDR2 FQNEAQ (reference sequence). CDR3 length: 13 residues. This chain's CDR3 is CASSRAANYGYTF. CDR3 DNA: TGTGCCAGCAGCAGGGCAGCTAACTATGGCTACACCTTC. The entire variable domain, with the rest obtained from reference TRBV7-9 and TRBJ1-2, is as follows: DTGVSQNPRHKITKRGQNVTFRCDPISEHNRLYWYRQTLGQGPEFLTYFQNEAQLEKSRLLSDRFSAERPKGSFSTLEIQRTEQGDSAMYLCASSRAANYGYTFGSGTRLTVV.

By share, this clonotype ranks as medium-sized. The chain is built from TRBV4-3 and TRBJ2-1; 8 nucleotides match TRBD1. V was pared by 4 bases and J by 3 bases, with 5 bases of the junction left unmatched. The germline V gene encodes CDR1 LGHNA and CDR2 YSLEER. The CDR3 contains 15 residues. As DNA, the CDR3 is TGCGCCAGCAGCCCGACAGGGGATCGCTACAATGAGCAGTTCTTC. It codes for CASSPTGDRYNEQFF.

This clonotype has at least ten counts. The chain recombines TRBV20-1 with TRBJ2-7; TRBD2 is a possible D gene (6 bases). The V end lost 4 bases, the J end lost 2 bases, and 12 bases lay between the germline ends. Germline V gene lookup returns CDR1 DFQATT and CDR2 SNEGSKA (reference sequence). The CDR3 has 13 residues. Here the CDR3 reads CSAIPSVTYEQYF. CDR3 sequence (DNA): TGCAGTGCTATCCCTAGCGTCACCTACGAGCAGTACTTC.

This clonotype occurred once. The J gene is TRBJ2-1, the V gene TRBV6-2 or TRBV6-3, with a possible D match to TRBD2 (7 bases). The CDR3 has 18 amino acids. Trimming left V 0 bases short and J 8 bases short, with 23 bases between. Germline CDR1 is MNHEY and CDR2 is SVGEGT. The CDR3 is CASSYSRGGLPRSHEQFF. The DNA of the CDR3 is TGTGCCAGCAGTTACTCTCGCGGGGGCTTACCACGATCTCATGAGCAGTTCTTC.

The chain combines TRBV12-5 with TRBJ2-3, with D hard to call. Per the germline V gene, CDR1 is LGHNT and CDR2 is FRNRAP. Trimming cost V 2 bases and J 0 bases, with 9 bases left between them. The CDR3 runs to 15 residues. The CDR3 DNA follows: TGTGCTAGTGGTTTGTCGGCGAAAAGCACAGATACGCAGTATTTT. Translated, it gives CASGLSAKSTDTQYF. Complete variable domain (other parts from reference TRBV12-5 and TRBJ2-3): DARVTQTPRHKVTEMGQEVTMRCQPILGHNTVFWYRQTMMQGLELLAYFRNRAPLDDSGMPKDRFSAEMPDATLATLKIQPSEPRDSAVYFCASGLSAKSTDTQYFGPGTRLTVL.

This clonotype has ten or more counts. The chain is built from TRBV29-1 and TRBJ1-2; 8 nucleotides match TRBD1. After removal of 6 bases from V and 8 bases from J, the junction contained 11 bases not matched to a gene. The CDR3 sequence is 13 residues long. In germline, CDR1 is SQVTM, CDR2 ANQGSEA. DNA of the CDR3: TGCAGCGTCGCCGGGACAGGAGGTAGAGGCTACACCTTC. Translated, it gives CSVAGTGGRGYTF. Variable domain in full (rest from reference TRBV29-1 and TRBJ1-2): SAVISQKPSRDICQRGTSLTIQCQVDSQVTMMFWYRQQPGQSLTLIATANQGSEATYESGFVIDKFPISRPNLTFSTLTVSNMSPEDSSIYLCSVAGTGGRGYTFGSGTRLTVV.

This clonotype has a count of ten or more. The rearrangement links TRBV20-1 to TRBJ2-5; 7 bases map to TRBD2. Trimming at V came to 1 base and at J to 5 bases, leaving 4 bases not matched to a gene. Germline loops: CDR1 DFQATT, CDR2 SNEGSKA (reference sequence). This CDR3 region has 13 residues. Here the CDR3 reads CSARVAGSETQYF. In nucleotides, the CDR3 is TGCAGTGCTAGAGTAGCGGGCAGTGAGACCCAGTACTTC.

This clonotype was counted ten times or more. This sequence joins TRBV20-1 and TRBJ2-3; 10 bases agree with TRBD2. Trimming took 6 bases from V and 5 from J; bases not matched to a gene: 14. CDR1 and CDR2 (germline): DFQATT, SNEGSKA (reference sequence). This CDR3 region has 16 residues. CDR3 protein: CSARDFQREGGDTQYF. CDR3 DNA: TGCAGTGCGAGGGACTTCCAGCGGGAGGGAGGAGATACGCAGTATTTT.

This chain links TRBV7-9 with TRBJ2-2, with 8 bases that match TRBD2. This CDR3 region has 14 residues. The V gene end was trimmed by 6 bases and the J gene end by 4 bases; junction bases not matched to a gene: 4. Germline CDR1 reads SEHNR; CDR2 reads FQNEAQ (reference sequence). CDR3 sequence (DNA): TGTGCCAGCAGAACCGGGACTAGCACCGGGGAGCTGTTTTTT. Encoded protein: CASRTGTSTGELFF.

This clonotype is medium-sized within its sample. V and J are TRBV4-1 and TRBJ2-7, with 12 bases lining up with TRBD2. Germline CDR1 reads MGHRA; CDR2 reads YSYEKL. The CDR3 contains 19 residues. With 0 bases clipped from V and 6 bases from J, the junction kept 15 bases outside the gene matches. CDR3 sequence (DNA): TGCGCCAGCAGCCAAGAAGACGTGACTAGCGGGAGCGAGGCGTCCGAGCAGTACTTC. Protein sequence: CASSQEDVTSGSEASEQYF.

The CDR3 nucleotides read TGTGCCAGCAGCTTAAACAGTAACAATGAGCAGTTCTTC. It yields the protein CASSLNSNNEQFF. V is TRBV7-7 and J is TRBJ2-1; D not resolved. The V gene's germline CDR1 is SSHAT and CDR2 FNYEAQ (reference sequence). V gave up 2 bases and J gave up 5 bases, with 7 bases separating them. CDR3 size: 13 residues.

The chain couples TRBV6-2 or TRBV6-3 to TRBJ1-2, with a weak D call TRBD1 (5 bases). The germline V gene encodes CDR1 MNHEY and CDR2 SVGEGT. The V gene lost 6 bases and the J gene lost 5 bases, with 13 bases spanning the gap. This CDR3 spans 13 amino acids. CDR3 in amino acids: CASRRGGLYGYTF. In nucleotides, the CDR3 is TGTGCCAGCAGAAGGGGCGGCTTATATGGCTACACCTTC.

This chain connects TRBV20-1 to TRBJ2-1, with 10 bases identical to TRBD2. Per germline, CDR1 DFQATT and CDR2 SNEGSKA (reference sequence). This CDR3 has 15 residues. J gave up 9 bases and V 4 bases, and 12 bases lay outside the gene matches. The CDR3 DNA reads TGCAGTGCTAACCCCGGGACTAGCGTGGGCGGTGAGCAGTTCTTC. This encodes CSANPGTSVGGEQFF.

The chain has TRBV6-6 and TRBJ1-1, with D unresolved. Looked up from germline, CDR1 is MNHNY and CDR2 is SVGAGI (reference sequence). Between the trimmed V and J ends, which lost 2 bases and 5 bases, there was a span of 9 bases. The CDR3 runs 13 residues. For the CDR3, the DNA is TGTGCCAGCAGTTACCGGGGTGGGACTGAAGCTTTCTTT. Translating gives CASSYRGGTEAFF.

The CDR3 DNA reads as TGCGCCAGCAGTCACGGACTAGCGGGAGGGCCGTACCAAGAGACCCAGTACTTC. The encoded protein is CASSHGLAGGPYQETQYF. The J gene is TRBJ2-5, the V gene TRBV5-1; 15 bases map to TRBD2. The CDR3 totals 18 residues. Trimming cost V 5 bases and J 0 bases; bases outside gene matches: 8. Germline loops: CDR1 SGHRS, CDR2 YFSETQ.

The V call is TRBV9, the J call TRBJ1-1; no clear D. V was pared by 4 bases and J by 0 bases, with 19 bases between. Germline assignment: CDR1 SGDLS and CDR2 YYNGEE. The CDR3 runs to 17 residues. CDR3 region: CASSPGGPGSVNTEAFF. The CDR3 nucleotides are TGTGCCAGCAGCCCCGGCGGGCCAGGATCGGTGAACACTGAAGCTTTCTTT.

Ten or more counts support this clonotype. This may stem from a read error, because a much larger clone lies one nucleotide away. The chain employs TRBV29-1 and TRBJ2-1, with D hard to call. Trimming stripped 3 bases from V and 8 bases from J, with 8 bases between. CDR3 length: 11 amino acids. Germline lookup yields CDR1 SQVTM and CDR2 ANQGSEA. CDR3 loop: CSVDSGDEQFF. Here the CDR3 DNA reads TGCAGCGTTGACTCGGGCGATGAGCAGTTCTTC.

The genes are TRBV7-9 and TRBJ2-7; D ambiguous. This CDR3 has 13 residues. The germline gives CDR1 SEHNR, CDR2 FQNEAQ (reference sequence). V shed 5 bases and J shed 5 bases, with 13 bases lying between them. CDR3 loop: CASSHYLCDEQYF. CDR3 in DNA: TGTGCCAGCAGCCACTACCTCTGCGACGAGCAGTACTTC.

This chain uses TRBV12-3 or TRBV12-4 with TRBJ2-2; no reliable D call. The V and J ends lost 7 bases and 1 base respectively, with 13 bases between them. The length of the CDR3 is 15 residues. For the CDR3, the DNA is TGTGCCAGCACCTTAGAGGTTTTGAACACCGGGGAGCTGTTTTTT. It yields the protein CASTLEVLNTGELFF.